The text below deals with one T cell receptor beta chain. The antigen it recognizes is unknown. Base qualities are missing; no much larger clone stands one base away. This sample is part of a study of Ad26.COV2.S vaccination and SARS-CoV-2 variants (dated by TCRdb to the early 2020s). Some background on the complete study: Donors in the vaccine arm were drawn from COV1001, a multicentre, randomized, double-blind, placebo-controlled phase I-IIa trial testing Ad26.COV2.S in healthy adults. TCRbeta repertoire sequencing served as the tool for gauging how specific and how broad the SARS-CoV-2-reactive T cell receptors were following Ad26.COV2.S vaccination. Participants in the trial were split at random into five groups of five each, receiving low-dose or high-dose Ad26.COV2.S once or twice, or else placebo on both occasions. Investigators remained blinded to trial group allocation during experiments and outcome assessment. Dosing of Ad26.COV2.S was intramuscular, at either 5x10^10 or 1x10^11 viral particles, delivered as one shot or as two shots spaced 56 days apart. A total of 32 samples were included in the TCR-sequenced set, comprising 19 Ad26.COV2.S vaccine recipients, 5 placebo recipients and 8 SARS-CoV-2 convalescent individuals. What the work shows at the level of the full study, not this receptor alone: Substantial breadth of spike-specific CD8+ and CD4+ T cell responses was reported after vaccination. Comparable non-spike TCR breadth was observed between vaccine and placebo recipients, consistent with only spike being contained in the vaccine. Higher spike-specific TCR breadth was observed in Ad26.COV2.S recipients than in placebo recipients (P = 0.0014). The study was not powered for comparison of responses between vaccine doses or regimens. It was noted by the authors that total T cell responses may have been underestimated by the TCR breadth and depth analyses.

The CDR3, from cysteine to phenylalanine, totals 13 residues. The only DNA kept is the CDR3, 39 bases in frame from the first base. The CDR1 and CDR2 encoded by the germline V gene (reference sequence) are SEHNR and FQNEAQ. The germline V and J ends show losses of 1 base and 15 bases respectively, and no gene match explains 8 bases of the junction. According to the study, the label for this sample's treatment or condition signals: some 20 received Ad26.COV2.S at low or high dose, single or two shots; a few received placebo; per-sample allocation not given. Repertoires of vaccine and placebo recipients were sequenced from samples taken on day 63 after the first injection. Cohort 1b enrolled 25 adults aged 18-55 years at a single site in Boston, USA, between 29 July and 7 August 2020. Ad26.COV2.S was a replication-incompetent adenovirus type 26 vector that expressed a prefusion-stabilized SARS-CoV-2 spike protein derived from the original Wuhan strain.

The immunoSEQ Assay was used to sequence TCRbeta CDR3 regions. After extraction, genomic DNA underwent amplification by bias-controlled multiplex PCR, followed by high-throughput sequencing. Under the source paper's analysis protocol: To quantify the absolute abundance of every unique TCRbeta CDR3 region, sequences were collapsed and filtered. Usable DNA was measured by amplifying reference genes present in all nucleated cells, and TCRbeta template counts were normalized to that usable DNA to estimate T cell fraction. Repertoire TCRs were annotated as SARS-CoV-2-specific by exact matching of V gene, CDR3 amino acid sequence and J gene to a known reactive TCR set. MIRA supplied the reference SARS-CoV-2 TCR set, which was filtered for enrichment in COVID-19-positive ImmuneCODE repertoires so that public or cross-reactive TCRs were removed. Using the MIRA antigens, annotated TCRs were further analysed by specific ORF or by position within an ORF. Depth was the summed frequency of annotated unique rearrangements, while breadth was defined as annotated unique rearrangements over total unique productive rearrangements. Group comparisons of TCR breadth used two-sided Wilcoxon rank-sum tests. Sourced from immuneACCESS, this table was stored by TCRdb with only in-frame sequences that have V and J called. A share of the clones is absent; for the studies checked, an unresolved V gene accounts for under half, and the remainder has no known explanation. V, J and clone size are those of that table, while D and trimming were read from the DNA. The sample yields about 440,000 clones; roughly 85% were counted once. About 13% of the sample is in the top ten clones.

This clonotype was obtained from a person between 18 and 60 years old who received the Ad26.COV2.S COVID-19 vaccine or a placebo. The source was peripheral blood, collected in a trial of Ad26.COV2.S vaccine versus placebo. The rearranged segments are TRBV7-9 and TRBJ2-1; 8 bases in the junction line up with TRBD2. The CDR3 reads CASSLVREGLPFF. The DNA is as follows: TGTGCCAGCAGCTTAGTTCGGGAGGGTCTTCCGTTCTTC.